This TCR beta chain is drawn from a study of regulatory T cells in long-lasting Graves disease (dated by TCRdb to the early 2020s). For the wider study: Patients with newly diagnosed Graves' disease had been on antithyroid drugs for under 3 months. A total of about 35 samples underwent TCR sequencing, from around 13 patients with persistent Graves' disease and about 20 patients with newly diagnosed Graves' disease. Persistent Graves' disease patients were compared with newly diagnosed Graves' disease patients by peripheral blood TCR sequencing and RNA sequencing. The study was conducted in China and was registered as a clinical trial.

About this clonotype: Its antigen is currently not known. Qualities for individual bases were not recorded, and no much larger clone is one base off.

The library relied on multiplex PCR. The instrument was an Illumina HiSeq 4000. iRepertoire HTBI primers and Arm-PCR amplification of CDR3 regions were used to construct TCR beta libraries. Gel purification was performed on PCR products prior to sequencing. On the study's bioinformatics: A total of roughly 58 TRBV and some 13 TRBJ segments were identified across samples and were used for gene usage analysis of CDR3 amino acid clonotypes. COPE and FqMerger were used to merge filtered high-quality paired reads into contigs. BLAST was used to align contigs to IMGT TRBV, TRBD and TRBJ reference genes, and CDR3 was defined according to IMGT. Any clonotype with a frequency above 0.1% was classified as a highly expanded clone. Shannon entropy was used to measure repertoire diversity, and the Gini coefficient was used to measure V-J evenness. A clonotype was considered public if more than one individual shared it. TCRdb reprocessed the public reads (quality trimming at Q25 with fastp, clone calling with MiXCR) and kept in-frame beta chains. Identical CDR3 proteins give one entry, which carries the most common genes and DNA. TCRdb assigned the V and J calls; the authors' analysis was not used. The sample table records 350,000 to 550,000 distinct CDR3 sequences; 14% of these occur just once. The top ten constitute around a sixth of the sample.

In the paper's terms, the time point label means: newly diagnosed GD, antithyroid drugs for less than 3 months. For both TCR sequencing and RNA sequencing, RNA was extracted from PBMCs using TRIzol. The diagnosis of Graves' disease was made according to American Thyroid Association guidelines. Recruitment of patients was carried out at an endocrinology department in Xi'an, China. From each patient, approximately 10 milliliters of peripheral blood was collected into an EDTA anticoagulant tube. Ficoll Paque Plus density gradient separation was used to isolate PBMCs, and no additional T cell sorting was done. An Agilent 2100 Bioanalyzer and agarose gel were used to assess RNA quality, and a NanoDrop 2000 was used to measure RNA concentration. General findings and caveats noted by the study authors: Sequencing and analysis were restricted to the TCR beta chain. Peripheral blood alone was examined, since thyroid tissue, which constituted the primary lesion, could not be accessed. As a limitation, the authors acknowledged that the small sample size may reduce accuracy. A larger number of public clonotypes was shared among persistent patients (more than 2,500) than among newly diagnosed patients (approximately 1,000). Preferential use of TRBV28, TRBJ1-2 and TRBJ2-5 was observed in persistent disease, whereas TRBV20-1 and TRBJ2-1 were favored in newly diagnosed disease. Compared with newly diagnosed patients, persistent Graves' disease patients had lower TCR Shannon entropy and fewer highly expanded clones, which suggests clonal expansion.

Trimming takes 5 bases from V and 3 bases from J, and the germline ends sit 11 bases apart. Counted from cysteine to phenylalanine, this CDR3 has 14 amino acids. Only CDR3 DNA remains: 42 bases, in frame from the first base. These data also featured in a second study, about T cells in Graves' hyperthyroidism and ophthalmopathy. From the second report: Stable Graves' hyperthyroidism was defined as no progression to ophthalmopathy during 18 months of follow-up. The hyperthyroidism patients were between 18 and 65 years old and newly diagnosed, with a disease duration of less than 2 months. Patients with uncontrolled infections, other autoimmune diseases, pregnancy or lactation were excluded. Diagnoses were based on clinical symptoms, serum thyroxine and TRAb, thyroid ultrasound and orbital computed tomography. A first-round RT-PCR of the TCR CDR3 used the HTBI primer set with the Qiagen OneStep RT-PCR kit. Most expanded thyroid clonotypes (frequency above 0.001) were also detected in blood, suggesting blood repertoires may reflect thyroid immune responses. A model built on a 13 V-J signature distinguished ophthalmopathy from stable hyperthyroidism, reaching over 85% sensitivity and about 81% specificity in cross-validation and 80%/75% in testing. In validation, progression to ophthalmopathy was predicted by the model with about 70% sensitivity and approximately 78% specificity, a median of 6.5 months before onset. A discovery cohort of roughly 100 patients, approximately 44 with Graves' ophthalmopathy and fewer than 65 with stable Graves' hyperthyroidism, was used to find distinguishing TCR V-J signatures. Whether ophthalmopathy could be predicted prospectively was tested in an independent validation cohort made up of roughly 19 hyperthyroidism patients plus 17 patients who later progressed to ophthalmopathy. The 100 discovery patients were divided at random into training and test sets in a 7:3 ratio. The study also compared thyroid tissue and blood T-cell repertoires from 6 or 7 Graves' hyperthyroidism patients. Following sampling, methimazole starting at 30 mg daily was given to hyperthyroidism patients, and high-dose intravenous methylprednisolone was given to ophthalmopathy patients. The libraries were constructed in a second round of multiplex PCR and then size-selected and purified. The libraries were sequenced on an Illumina HiSeq2000 using paired-end 100 bp reads. SOAPnuke was used to process the raw data, removing reads that contained adapters or uncalled bases, had a mean Phred below 15, or lacked an exact match to the constant primer or identifier. COPE v1.2.5 was used to merge the high-quality paired reads, and each unique nucleotide sequence was defined as a clonotype. MiTCR v1.1 was used to align the clonotypes against IMGT TRBV, TRBD and TRBJ reference segments. The analysis included only V-J combinations with a frequency above 0.0001, which together covered around 99% of the repertoires. A TCS score was defined as the ratio of F50 (clonal expansion) to E x V (chaos), with BLOSUM62-based TCRdist applied between CDR3 peptides within each V-J. Welch's t-statistics and random forest reduced 450 to 600 V-J features to 10 to 15, which were used in a naive Bayes classifier (R e1071). Sample size was not statistically predetermined, and blinding of investigators to group allocation was not performed. The paper describes TCR Vbeta CDR3 sequencing of roughly 130 peripheral blood samples, made up of around 41 ophthalmopathy patients, approximately 76 hyperthyroidism patients and about 17 progressor patients.

The rearranged chain carries TRBV12-3 or TRBV12-4 and TRBJ1-5; the D gene is possibly TRBD1, with 5 bases matching. The starting material was peripheral blood mononuclear cells (PBMCs), obtained at new diagnosis, from a patient treated with antithyroid drugs. The sequence derives from a woman between 45 and 65 years old with Graves disease. Donor details come from another sample of the same person, matched by shared clones. The sequenced DNA: TGTGCCAGCAGTCCAGGGACCCACAATCAGCCCCAGCATTTT. It translates to CASSPGTHNQPQHF.